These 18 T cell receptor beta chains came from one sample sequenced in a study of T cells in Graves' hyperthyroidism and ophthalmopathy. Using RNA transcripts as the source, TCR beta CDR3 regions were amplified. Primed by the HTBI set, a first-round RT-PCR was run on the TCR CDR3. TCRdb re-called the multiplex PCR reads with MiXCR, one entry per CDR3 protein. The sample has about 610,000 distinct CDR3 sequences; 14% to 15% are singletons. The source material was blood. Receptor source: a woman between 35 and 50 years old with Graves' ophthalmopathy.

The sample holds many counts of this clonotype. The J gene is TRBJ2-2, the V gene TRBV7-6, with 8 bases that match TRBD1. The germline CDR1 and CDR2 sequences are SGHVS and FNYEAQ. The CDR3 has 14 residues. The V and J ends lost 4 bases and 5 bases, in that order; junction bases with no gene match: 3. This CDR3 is CASSSDRETGELFF. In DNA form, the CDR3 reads TGTGCCAGCAGCTCGGACAGGGAAACCGGGGAGCTGTTTTTT.

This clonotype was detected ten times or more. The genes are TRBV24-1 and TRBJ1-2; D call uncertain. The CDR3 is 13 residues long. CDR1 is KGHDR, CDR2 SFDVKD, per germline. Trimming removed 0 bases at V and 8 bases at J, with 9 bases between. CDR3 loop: CATSDLMTGGYTF. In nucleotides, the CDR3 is TGTGCCACCAGTGATTTGATGACGGGCGGCTACACCTTC.

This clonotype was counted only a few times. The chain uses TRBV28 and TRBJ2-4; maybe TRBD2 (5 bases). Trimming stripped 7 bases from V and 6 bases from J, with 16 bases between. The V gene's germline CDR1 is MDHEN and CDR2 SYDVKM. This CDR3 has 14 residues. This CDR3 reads CASTLSAGLNIQYF. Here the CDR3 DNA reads TGTGCCAGCACCCTGTCGGCAGGACTAAACATTCAGTACTTC.

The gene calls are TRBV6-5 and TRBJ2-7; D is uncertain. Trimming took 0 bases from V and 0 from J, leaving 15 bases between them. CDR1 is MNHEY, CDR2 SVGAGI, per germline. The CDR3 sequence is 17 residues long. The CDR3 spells CASSYSYRVHSSYEQYF. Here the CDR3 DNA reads TGTGCCAGCAGTTACTCCTACCGGGTCCACAGCTCCTACGAGCAGTACTTC.

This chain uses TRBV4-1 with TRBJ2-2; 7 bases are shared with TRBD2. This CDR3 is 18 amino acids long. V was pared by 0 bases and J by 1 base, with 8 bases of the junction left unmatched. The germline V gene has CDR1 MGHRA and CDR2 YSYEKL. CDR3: CASSQDGRGSWNTGELFF. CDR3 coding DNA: TGCGCCAGCAGCCAAGATGGGAGGGGTAGTTGGAACACCGGGGAGCTGTTTTTT.

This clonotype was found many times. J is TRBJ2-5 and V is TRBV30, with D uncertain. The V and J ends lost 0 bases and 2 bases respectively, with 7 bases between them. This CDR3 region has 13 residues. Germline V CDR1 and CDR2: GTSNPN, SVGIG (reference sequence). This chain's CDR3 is CAWSVLLQETQYF. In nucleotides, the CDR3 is TGTGCCTGGAGTGTATTGTTACAAGAGACCCAGTACTTC.

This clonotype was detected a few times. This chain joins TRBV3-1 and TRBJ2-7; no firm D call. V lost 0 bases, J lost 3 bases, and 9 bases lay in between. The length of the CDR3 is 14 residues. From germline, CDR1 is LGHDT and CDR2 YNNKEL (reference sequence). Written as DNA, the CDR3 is TGTGCCAGCAGCCAAGAAACGACATACTACGAGCAGTACTTC. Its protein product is CASSQETTYYEQYF.

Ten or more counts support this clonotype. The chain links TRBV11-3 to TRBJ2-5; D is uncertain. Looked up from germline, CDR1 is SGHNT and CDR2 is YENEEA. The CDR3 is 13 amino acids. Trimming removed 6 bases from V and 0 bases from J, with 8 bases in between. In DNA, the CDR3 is TGTGCCAGCAGTCCCTTCTACCAAGAGACCCAGTACTTC. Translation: CASSPFYQETQYF.

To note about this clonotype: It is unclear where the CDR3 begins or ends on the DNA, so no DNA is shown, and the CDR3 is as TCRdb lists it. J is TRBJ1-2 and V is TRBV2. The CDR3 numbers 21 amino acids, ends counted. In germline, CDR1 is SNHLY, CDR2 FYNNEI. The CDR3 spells CASSEGPDYEQYFGPGYGYTF.

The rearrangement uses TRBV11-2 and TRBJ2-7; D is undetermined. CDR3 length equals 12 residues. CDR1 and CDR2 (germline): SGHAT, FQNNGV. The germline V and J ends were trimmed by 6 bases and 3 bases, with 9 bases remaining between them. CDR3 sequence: CASRSALYEQYF. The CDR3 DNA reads TGTGCCAGCAGAAGCGCCCTCTACGAGCAGTACTTC. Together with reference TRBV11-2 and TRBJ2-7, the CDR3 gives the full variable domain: EAGVAQSPRYKIIEKRQSVAFWCNPISGHATLYWYQQILGQGPKLLIQFQNNGVVDDSQLPKDRFSAERLKGVDSTLKIQPAKLEDSAVYLCASRSALYEQYFGPGTRLTVT.

The CDR3 DNA is TGTGCCAGCAGTTTAAATTCTAAGCGGGACACTGAAGCTTTCTTT. Translating it yields CASSLNSKRDTEAFF. The rearrangement links TRBV6-5 to TRBJ1-1; D unresolved. Germline V gives CDR1 MNHEY, CDR2 SVGAGI. Deletions cut 4 bases from V and 3 bases from J, with 15 bases between. This CDR3 is built from 15 residues.

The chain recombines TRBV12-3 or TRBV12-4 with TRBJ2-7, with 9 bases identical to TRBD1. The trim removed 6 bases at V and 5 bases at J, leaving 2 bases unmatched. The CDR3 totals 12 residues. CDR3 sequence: CASRRTGDEQYF. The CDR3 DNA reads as TGTGCCAGCAGGAGGACAGGGGACGAGCAGTACTTC.

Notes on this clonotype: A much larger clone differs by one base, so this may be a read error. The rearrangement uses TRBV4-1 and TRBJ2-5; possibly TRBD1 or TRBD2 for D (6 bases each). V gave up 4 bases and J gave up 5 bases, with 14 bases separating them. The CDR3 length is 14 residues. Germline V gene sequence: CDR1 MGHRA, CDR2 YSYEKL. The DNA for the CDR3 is TGCGCCAGCAGCCGAGGGGGGCTCAGGGAGACCCAGTACTTC. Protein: CASSRGGLRETQYF.

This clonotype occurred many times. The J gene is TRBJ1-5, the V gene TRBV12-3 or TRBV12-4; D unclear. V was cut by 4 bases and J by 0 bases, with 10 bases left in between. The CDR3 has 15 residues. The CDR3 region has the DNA TGTGCCAGCAGTTCGCTCGGAAATAGCAATCAGCCCCAGCATTTT. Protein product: CASSSLGNSNQPQHF.

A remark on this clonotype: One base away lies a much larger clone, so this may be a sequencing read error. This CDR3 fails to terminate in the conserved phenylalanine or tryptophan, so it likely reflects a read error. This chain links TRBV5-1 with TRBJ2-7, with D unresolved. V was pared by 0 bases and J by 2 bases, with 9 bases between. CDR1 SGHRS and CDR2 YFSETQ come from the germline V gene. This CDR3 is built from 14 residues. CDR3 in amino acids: CASSLGRPPYEQYS. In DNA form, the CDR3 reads TGCGCCAGCAGCTTGGGAAGGCCCCCCTACGAGCAGTACTCC.

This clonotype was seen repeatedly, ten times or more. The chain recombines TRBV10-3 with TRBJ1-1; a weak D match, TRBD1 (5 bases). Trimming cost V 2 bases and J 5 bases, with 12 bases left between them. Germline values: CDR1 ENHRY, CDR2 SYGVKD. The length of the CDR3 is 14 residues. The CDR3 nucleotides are TGTGCCATCAGTGAGCGGCAGGGCGGTACTGAAGCTTTCTTT. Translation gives CAISERQGGTEAFF.

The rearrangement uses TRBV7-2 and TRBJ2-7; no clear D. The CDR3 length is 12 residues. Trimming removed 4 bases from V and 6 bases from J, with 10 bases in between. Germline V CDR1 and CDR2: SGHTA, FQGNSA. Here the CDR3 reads CASSSPLLEQYF. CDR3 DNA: TGTGCCAGCAGCTCCCCCTTGCTCGAGCAGTACTTC. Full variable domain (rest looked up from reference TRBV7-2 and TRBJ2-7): GAGVSQSPSNKVTEKGKDVELRCDPISGHTALYWYRQSLGQGLEFLIYFQGNSAPDKSGLPSDRFSAERTGGSVSTLTIQRTQQEDSAVYLCASSSPLLEQYFGPGTRLTVT.

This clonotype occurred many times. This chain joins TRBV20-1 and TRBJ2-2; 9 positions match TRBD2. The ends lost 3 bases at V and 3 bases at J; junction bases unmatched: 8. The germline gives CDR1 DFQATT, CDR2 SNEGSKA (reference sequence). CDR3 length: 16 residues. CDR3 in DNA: TGCAGTGCTAGGTTTAGCGGGAGAGGTCACACCGGGGAGCTGTTTTTT. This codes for CSARFSGRGHTGELFF.